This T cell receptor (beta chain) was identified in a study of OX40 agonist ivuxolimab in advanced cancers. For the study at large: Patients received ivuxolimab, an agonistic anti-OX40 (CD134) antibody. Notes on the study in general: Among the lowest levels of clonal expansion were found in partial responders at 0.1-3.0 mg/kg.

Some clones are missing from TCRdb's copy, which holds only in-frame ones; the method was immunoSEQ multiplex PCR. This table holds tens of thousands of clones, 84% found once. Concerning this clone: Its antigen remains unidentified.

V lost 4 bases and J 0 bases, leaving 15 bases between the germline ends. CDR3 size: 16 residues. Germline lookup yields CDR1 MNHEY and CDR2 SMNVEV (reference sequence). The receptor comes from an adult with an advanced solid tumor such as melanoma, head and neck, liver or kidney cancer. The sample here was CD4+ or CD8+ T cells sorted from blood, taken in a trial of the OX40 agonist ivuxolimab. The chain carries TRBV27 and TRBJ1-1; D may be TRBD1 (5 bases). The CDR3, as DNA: TGTGCCAGCAGTTCAAACGAAGGGGCCATGAACACTGAAGCTTTCTTT. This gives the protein CASSSNEGAMNTEAFF.